Reported below is one T cell receptor (beta chain). The data originate from a study of blood T cell repertoires in COVID-19. The wider study: Material from acute and convalescent COVID-19 was sourced from the United States, Italy and Spain. T cells, B-cell-depleted T cells, or PBMCs provided the cDNA or gDNA that served as material.

Original processing notes: Nucleated cell number was recorded as an estimate derived from reference gene primer amplification. Sequenced by immunoSEQ multiplex PCR; TCRdb stores in-frame clones only, minus some. The V and J calls and the clone size are those of that table, but D and trimming were determined from the DNA. The sample lists approximately 110,000 clones; roughly 80% were seen once. The V gene end was trimmed by 2 bases and the J gene end by 6 bases; junction bases not matched to a gene: 6. Germline assignment: CDR1 KGHDR and CDR2 SFDVKD. CDR3 length: 16 amino acids. The receptor's source is an older man with active or convalescent COVID-19. Sequencing was done on a sample of peripheral blood. The chain has TRBV24-1 and TRBJ2-1; 10 bases fit TRBD1. CDR3 loop: CATSDSPGQGINEQFF. CDR3 nucleotides: TGTGCCACCAGTGATTCCCCGGGACAGGGGATCAATGAGCAGTTCTTC.